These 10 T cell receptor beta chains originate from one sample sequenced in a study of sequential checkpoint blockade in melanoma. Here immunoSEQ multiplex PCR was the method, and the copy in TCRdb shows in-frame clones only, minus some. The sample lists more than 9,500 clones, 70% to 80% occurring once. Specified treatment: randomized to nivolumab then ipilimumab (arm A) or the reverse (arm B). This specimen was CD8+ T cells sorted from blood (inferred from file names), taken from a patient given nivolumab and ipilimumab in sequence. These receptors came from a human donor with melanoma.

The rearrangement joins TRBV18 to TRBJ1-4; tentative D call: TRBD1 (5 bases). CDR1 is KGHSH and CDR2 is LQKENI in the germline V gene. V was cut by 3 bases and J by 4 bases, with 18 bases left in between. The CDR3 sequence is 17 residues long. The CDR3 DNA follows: TGTGCCAGCTCACCGCCCCCAGGGATGCGGGATAATGAAAAACTGTTTTTT. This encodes CASSPPPGMRDNEKLFF.

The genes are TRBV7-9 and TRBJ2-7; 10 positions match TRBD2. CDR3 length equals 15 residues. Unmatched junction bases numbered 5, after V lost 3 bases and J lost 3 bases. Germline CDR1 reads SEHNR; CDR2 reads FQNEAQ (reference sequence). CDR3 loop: CASSLGPSGSYEQYF. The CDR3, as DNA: TGTGCCAGCAGCTTGGGTCCTAGCGGGAGCTACGAGCAGTACTTC.

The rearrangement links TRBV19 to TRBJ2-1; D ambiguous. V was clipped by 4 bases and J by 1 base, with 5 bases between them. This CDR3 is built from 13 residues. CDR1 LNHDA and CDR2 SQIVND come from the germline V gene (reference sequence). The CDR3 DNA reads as TGTGCCAGTAGTAGAGTATCCTACAATGAGCAGTTCTTC. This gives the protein CASSRVSYNEQFF. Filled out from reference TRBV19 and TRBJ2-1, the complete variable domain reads DGGITQSPKYLFRKEGQNVTLSCEQNLNHDAMYWYRQDPGQGLRLIYYSQIVNDFQKGDIAEGYSVSREKKESFPLTVTSAQKNPTAFYLCASSRVSYNEQFFGPGTRLTVL.

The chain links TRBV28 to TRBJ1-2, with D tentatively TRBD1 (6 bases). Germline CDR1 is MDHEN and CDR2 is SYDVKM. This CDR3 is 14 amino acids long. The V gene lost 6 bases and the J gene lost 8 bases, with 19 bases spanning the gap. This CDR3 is CASRPILDRLGYTF. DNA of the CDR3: TGTGCCAGCAGGCCCATCCTCGACAGGTTAGGCTACACCTTC.

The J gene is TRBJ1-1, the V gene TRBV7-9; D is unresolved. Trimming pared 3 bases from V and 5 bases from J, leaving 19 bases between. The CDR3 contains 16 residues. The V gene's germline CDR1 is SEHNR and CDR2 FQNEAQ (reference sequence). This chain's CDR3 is CASSFLRRGARTEAFF. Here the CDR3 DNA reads TGTGCCAGCAGCTTTCTCCGGCGGGGAGCGAGGACTGAAGCTTTCTTT.

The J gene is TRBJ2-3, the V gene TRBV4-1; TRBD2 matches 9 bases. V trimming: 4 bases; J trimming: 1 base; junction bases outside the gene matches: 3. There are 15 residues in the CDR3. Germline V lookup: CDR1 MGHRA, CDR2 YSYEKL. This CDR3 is CASSPPSGGTDTQYF. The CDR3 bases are TGCGCCAGCAGCCCCCCTAGCGGGGGCACAGATACGCAGTATTTT.

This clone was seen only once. The CDR3 protein is CASSFSGRAGDEQFF. Written as DNA, the CDR3 is TGTGCCAGCAGCTTCAGCGGGAGGGCCGGGGATGAGCAGTTCTTC. The gene calls are TRBV7-8 and TRBJ2-1, with TRBD2 identical over 10 bases. The CDR3 has 15 amino acids. The ends lost 3 bases at V and 8 bases at J; junction bases unmatched: 7. Germline CDR1 and CDR2: SGHVS and FQNEAQ. Together with reference TRBV7-8 and TRBJ2-1, the CDR3 gives the full variable domain: GAGVSQSPRYKVAKRGQDVALRCDPISGHVSLFWYQQALGQGPEFLTYFQNEAQLDKSGLPSDRFFAERPEGSVSTLKIQRTQQEDSAVYLCASSFSGRAGDEQFFGPGTRLTVL.

This chain's CDR3 is CASSRDTQETQYF. CDR3 nucleotide sequence: TGTGCCTCATCTCGGGACACCCAAGAGACCCAGTACTTC. J is TRBJ2-5 and V is TRBV21-1; the D segment call TRBD1 is taken from the table without a DNA check. TRBV21-1 is an annotated pseudogene. The CDR3 covers 13 residues.

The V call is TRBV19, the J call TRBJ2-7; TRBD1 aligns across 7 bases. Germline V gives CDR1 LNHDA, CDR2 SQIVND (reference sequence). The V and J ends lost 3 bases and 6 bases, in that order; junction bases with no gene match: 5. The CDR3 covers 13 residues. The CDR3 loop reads CASSMGTGAEQYF. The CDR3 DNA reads TGTGCCAGTAGTATGGGAACAGGGGCCGAGCAGTACTTC.

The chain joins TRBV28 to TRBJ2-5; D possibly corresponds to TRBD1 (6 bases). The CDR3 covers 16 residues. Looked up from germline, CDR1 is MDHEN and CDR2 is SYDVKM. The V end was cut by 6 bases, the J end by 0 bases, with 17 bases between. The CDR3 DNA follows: TGTGCCAGCAGCCTCGGGACACCAGCAAACCAAGAGACCCAGTACTTC. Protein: CASSLGTPANQETQYF. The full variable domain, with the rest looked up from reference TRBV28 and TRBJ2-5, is DVKVTQSSRYLVKRTGEKVFLECVQDMDHENMFWYRQDPGLGLRLIYFSYDVKMKEKGDIPEGYSVSREKKERFSLILESASTNQTSMYLCASSLGTPANQETQYFGPGTRLLVL.